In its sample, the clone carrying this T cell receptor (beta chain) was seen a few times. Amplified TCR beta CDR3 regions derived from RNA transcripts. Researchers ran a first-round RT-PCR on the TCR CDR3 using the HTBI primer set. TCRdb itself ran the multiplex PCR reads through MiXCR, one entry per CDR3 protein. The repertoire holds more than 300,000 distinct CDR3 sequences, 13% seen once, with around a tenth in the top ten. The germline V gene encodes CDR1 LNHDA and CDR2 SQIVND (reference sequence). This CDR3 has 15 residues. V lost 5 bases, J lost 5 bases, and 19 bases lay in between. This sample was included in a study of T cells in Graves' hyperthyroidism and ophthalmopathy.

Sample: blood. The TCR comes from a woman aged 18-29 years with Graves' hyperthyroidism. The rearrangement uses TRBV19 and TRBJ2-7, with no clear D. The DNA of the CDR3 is TGTGCCAGTAGTCGGAGCTGGAAAGTGAGCAACGAGCAGTACTTC. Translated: CASSRSWKVSNEQYF.